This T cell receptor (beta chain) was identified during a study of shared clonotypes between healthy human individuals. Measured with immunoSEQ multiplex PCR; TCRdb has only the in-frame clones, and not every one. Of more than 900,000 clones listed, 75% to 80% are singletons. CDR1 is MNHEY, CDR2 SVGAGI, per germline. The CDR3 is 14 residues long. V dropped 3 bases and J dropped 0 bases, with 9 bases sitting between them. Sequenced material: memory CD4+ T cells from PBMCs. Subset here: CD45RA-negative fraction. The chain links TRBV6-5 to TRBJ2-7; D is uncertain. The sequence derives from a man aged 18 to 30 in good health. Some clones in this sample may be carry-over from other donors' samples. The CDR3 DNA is TGTGCCAGCAGTTATCGCGCAGTCTCCTACGAGCAGTACTTC. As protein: CASSYRAVSYEQYF.